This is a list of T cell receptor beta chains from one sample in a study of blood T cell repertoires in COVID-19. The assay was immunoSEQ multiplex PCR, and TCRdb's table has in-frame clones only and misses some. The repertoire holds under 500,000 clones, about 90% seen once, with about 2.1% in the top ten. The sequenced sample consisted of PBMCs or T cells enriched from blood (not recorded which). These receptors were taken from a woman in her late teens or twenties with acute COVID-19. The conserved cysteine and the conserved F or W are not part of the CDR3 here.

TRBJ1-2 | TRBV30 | AWRLTGSSGYT
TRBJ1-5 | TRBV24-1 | ATSSQDSNQPQH
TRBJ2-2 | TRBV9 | ASSVAGAGTGELF
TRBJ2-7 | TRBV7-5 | VRRKDRVRTYEQY
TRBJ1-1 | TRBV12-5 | ASDPGQGATEAF
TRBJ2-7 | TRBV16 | ASSLGTGGNEQY
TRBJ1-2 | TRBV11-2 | ASTVRQGLLAGGYT
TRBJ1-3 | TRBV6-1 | ASSEDRFGNTIY
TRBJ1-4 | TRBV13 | ASSPGAGNEKLF
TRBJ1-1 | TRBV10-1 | ASSSSGQSNTEAF